Following are 31 T cell receptor beta chains from one sample sequenced in a study of blood T cell repertoires in COVID-19 (TCRdb year 2020). Library construction relied on the immunoSEQ multiplex PCR assay. The source is immuneACCESS, and TCRdb retained only in-frame sequences with V and J called. Part of the clones is not carried over; for the studies checked, unresolved V genes explain less than half of this, and the remainder is unexplained. For this sample there are around 200,000 clones; 70% to 85% appear just once. Together, the top ten hold around 6.8% of the sample. What was sequenced was peripheral blood. These receptors came from a human donor in a cohort sampled during active COVID-19.

V is TRBV4-1 and J is TRBJ1-2; D not resolved. Germline V CDR1 and CDR2: MGHRA, YSYEKL. This CDR3 spans 14 amino acids. Trimming removed 1 base from V and 4 bases from J, with 10 bases in between. CDR3 DNA sequence: TGCGCCAGCAGCCAAGCAAGCACAGCCTATGGCTACACCTTC. Translated, it gives CASSQASTAYGYTF.

The DNA for the CDR3 is TGTGCCAGCAGCGGATCCGGGACAGGGACCGAGCAGTACTTC. It encodes CASSGSGTGTEQYF. The chain recombines TRBV9 with TRBJ2-7; 9 positions match TRBD1. V was pared by 3 bases and J by 6 bases, with 7 bases of the junction left unmatched. Germline V lookup: CDR1 SGDLS, CDR2 YYNGEE. The CDR3 extends over 14 amino acids. The whole variable domain, remainder taken from reference TRBV9 and TRBJ2-7, is DSGVTQTPKHLITATGQRVTLRCSPRSGDLSVYWYQQSLDQGLQFLIQYYNGEERAKGNILERFSAQQFPDLHSELNLSSLELGDSALYFCASSGSGTGTEQYFGPGTRLTVT.

The chain is built from TRBV2 and TRBJ1-5, with unresolved D. V lost 8 bases and J 2 bases, leaving 13 bases between the germline ends. This CDR3 is 14 amino acids long. From germline, CDR1 is SNHLY and CDR2 FYNNEI. As DNA, the CDR3 is TGTGCCAGCGTGAGGGAGTGGGGCAATCAGCCCCAGCATTTT. Amino acids: CASVREWGNQPQHF.

V gene TRBV10-2 combines with J gene TRBJ1-2; 9 bases fit TRBD1. The germline CDR1 and CDR2 sequences are WSHSY and SAAADI. The CDR3 extends over 16 amino acids. With V trimmed by 0 bases and J by 5 bases, 7 bases remained unmatched. The CDR3 DNA reads TGCGCCAGCAGTGAGTCGACCTGGACAGGGGTGTATGGCTACACCTTC. It specifies CASSESTWTGVYGYTF.

The chain joins TRBV7-8 to TRBJ2-7, with D perhaps matching TRBD2 (6 bases). The V and J ends lost 2 bases and 6 bases respectively, with 23 bases between them. CDR3 length equals 17 residues. The germline gives CDR1 SGHVS, CDR2 FQNEAQ. CDR3 in DNA: TGTGCCAGCAGCTTATCCGGGACTCCCTCCGGGAAATTCGAGCAGTACTTC. Amino acid sequence: CASSLSGTPSGKFEQYF.

The V and J genes are TRBV27 and TRBJ2-5; 7 bases line up with TRBD1. V lost 3 bases to trimming and J lost 4 bases; unmatched junction nucleotides: 5. CDR1 and CDR2 from the germline V gene are MNHEY and SMNVEV (reference sequence). This CDR3 spans 14 amino acids. CDR3 in DNA: TGTGCCAGCAGTTTGACAGGGATCGGAGAGACCCAGTACTTC. Encoded protein: CASSLTGIGETQYF.

The chain has TRBV28 and TRBJ1-1, with 11 bases lining up with TRBD1. The CDR3 sequence is 13 residues long. Germline loops: CDR1 MDHEN, CDR2 SYDVKM. Unmatched junction bases numbered 1, after V lost 5 bases and J lost 5 bases. The CDR3 DNA reads as TGTGCCAGCAGTCGGGACAGGGGGACTGAAGCTTTCTTT. Translated, it gives CASSRDRGTEAFF.

The chain couples TRBV4-2 to TRBJ2-1, with 10 bases identical to TRBD2. The germline CDR1 and CDR2 sequences are LGHNA and YNFKEQ. The V gene end was trimmed by 4 bases and the J gene end by 4 bases; junction bases not matched to a gene: 4. CDR3 length: 15 amino acids. The CDR3 sequence is CASSPQLAGYNEQFF. DNA of the CDR3: TGTGCCAGCAGCCCCCAACTAGCGGGGTACAATGAGCAGTTCTTC.

This chain uses TRBV5-1 with TRBJ2-5, with a possible D match to TRBD2 (5 bases). V lost 4 bases and J lost 5, with 9 bases in between. The CDR3 contains 12 residues. Per the germline V gene, CDR1 is SGHRS and CDR2 is YFSETQ. CDR3 in amino acids: CASSPGGETQYF. CDR3 coding DNA: TGCGCCAGCAGCCCCGGAGGCGAGACCCAGTACTTC.

The J gene is TRBJ2-7, the V gene TRBV24-1; tentative D call: TRBD2 (5 bases). CDR1 and CDR2 from the germline V gene are KGHDR and SFDVKD. Trimming shortened V by 1 base and J by 12 bases, and 12 bases separated the two germline ends. The CDR3 is made up of 12 amino acids. In DNA, the CDR3 is TGTGCCACCAGTGATTTAGAGGGCCTTCGGTACTTC. Translating gives CATSDLEGLRYF.

This clone came up a few times. The V gene is TRBV10-2, the J gene TRBJ2-1, with 13 bases that match TRBD2. The CDR3 is made up of 16 amino acids. Germline CDR1 reads WSHSY; CDR2 reads SAAADI. The V segment lost 3 bases and the J segment 5 bases; nucleotides outside the gene matches: 4. In DNA form, the CDR3 reads TGCGCCAGCAGTGAACCCGGACTAGCGGGGGACAATGAGCAGTTCTTC. Its translation is CASSEPGLAGDNEQFF.

The rearrangement links TRBV30 to TRBJ1-6; 8 bases are a match to TRBD1. The J segment lost 9 bases and the V segment lost 3 bases, leaving 10 bases of the junction unmatched. Germline CDR1 and CDR2: GTSNPN and SVGIG (reference sequence). CDR3 length: 15 residues. The CDR3 protein is CAWSLVGTGVSPLHF. The DNA of the CDR3 is TGTGCCTGGAGCCTTGTCGGGACAGGTGTTTCACCCCTCCACTTT.

The rearrangement joins TRBV3-1 (or the pseudogene TRBV3-2) to TRBJ2-1; D might be TRBD2 (7 bases). V shed 3 bases and J shed 5 bases, with 17 bases lying between them. The CDR3 contains 16 residues. Germline loops: CDR1 LGHDT, CDR2 YNNKEL (reference sequence). The CDR3 sequence: CASSHRGGGQNNEQFF. CDR3 in DNA: TGTGCCAGCAGCCACAGGGGAGGGGGGCAAAACAATGAGCAGTTCTTC.

The chain recombines TRBV11-1 with TRBJ2-6; D unclear. The germline V and J ends were trimmed by 4 bases and 1 base, with 5 bases remaining between them. Per germline, CDR1 SGHAT and CDR2 FQDESV (reference sequence). This CDR3 is built from 14 residues. DNA of the CDR3: TGTGCCAGCAGCTCGCGGTCTGGGGCCAACGTCCTGACTTTC. It yields the protein CASSSRSGANVLTF.

This chain joins TRBV7-2 and TRBJ1-2; 10 bases align to TRBD1. Germline V gene lookup returns CDR1 SGHTA and CDR2 FQGNSA. The CDR3 contains 15 residues. The J segment lost 4 bases and the V segment lost 5 bases, leaving 7 bases of the junction unmatched. CDR3 sequence reads: CASSPTTGGTYGYTF. The CDR3 DNA follows: TGTGCCAGCAGCCCCACGACAGGGGGCACCTATGGCTACACCTTC.

The V gene is TRBV3-1 (or the pseudogene TRBV3-2), the J gene TRBJ1-2, with 10 positions matching TRBD1. J gave up 8 bases and V 0 bases, and 9 bases lay outside the gene matches. CDR1 is LGHDT, CDR2 YNNKEL, per germline (reference sequence). The CDR3 totals 16 residues. The CDR3 DNA reads as TGTGCCAGCAGCCAAGAACCCAGGGGACAGGGGAGCGGCTACACCTTC. Translated, it gives CASSQEPRGQGSGYTF.

The chain joins TRBV3-1 (or the pseudogene TRBV3-2) to TRBJ2-7, with 7 bases identical to TRBD2. The CDR3 loop spans 15 amino acids. Germline V CDR1 and CDR2: LGHDT, YNNKEL (reference sequence). The V gene end was trimmed by 0 bases and the J gene end by 6 bases; junction bases not matched to a gene: 8. CDR3 nucleotides: TGTGCCAGCAGCCAAGAGAGAGGACTAGGTTCCGAGCAGTACTTC. It yields the protein CASSQERGLGSEQYF.

The rearrangement joins TRBV5-1 to TRBJ2-7; no definite D call. V was trimmed by 0 bases and J by 0 bases, leaving 10 bases between them. This CDR3 region has 15 residues. In germline, CDR1 is SGHRS, CDR2 YFSETQ. The CDR3 protein is CASSLGSSNSYEQYF. The CDR3 nucleotides read TGCGCCAGCAGCTTGGGCTCCTCTAACTCCTACGAGCAGTACTTC.

This sequence joins TRBV3-1 (or the pseudogene TRBV3-2) and TRBJ2-4, with D possibly TRBD2 on 6 matching bases. CDR3 length equals 14 residues. Germline values: CDR1 LGHDT, CDR2 YNNKEL (reference sequence). The ends were cut back, 4 bases at V and 7 bases at J, with 14 bases in the middle. CDR3 DNA sequence: TGTGCCAGCAGCCGAGGCTTAGCGGCGAACATTCAGTACTTC. Amino acids: CASSRGLAANIQYF.

The chain has TRBV5-1 and TRBJ2-7; tentatively, D is TRBD1 (7 bases). V shed 7 bases and J shed 3 bases, with 20 bases lying between them. The CDR3 extends over 15 amino acids. Germline loops: CDR1 SGHRS, CDR2 YFSETQ. CDR3 loop: CASSQTGDSYYEQYF. The DNA for the CDR3 is TGCGCCAGCTCCCAAACGGGGGACAGCTACTACGAGCAGTACTTC.

The rearrangement links TRBV5-1 to TRBJ2-1, with 12 bases identical to TRBD2. The germline V gene encodes CDR1 SGHRS and CDR2 YFSETQ. This CDR3 contains 18 residues. Unmatched junction bases numbered 6, after V lost 0 bases and J lost 2 bases. CDR3 DNA sequence: TGCGCCAGCAGCTTGGTTTCTAGCGGGGGGGCCACCTACAATGAGCAGTTCTTC. Protein product: CASSLVSSGGATYNEQFF.

The V and J genes are TRBV2 and TRBJ1-2; D is unresolved. CDR3 length: 14 residues. Germline V CDR1 and CDR2: SNHLY, FYNNEI. Between the trimmed V and J ends, which lost 6 bases and 2 bases, there was a span of 13 bases. The CDR3 protein is CASSGTGNNYGYTF. The DNA of the CDR3 is TGTGCCAGCAGCGGTACCGGGAACAACTATGGCTACACCTTC.

V is TRBV6-5 and J is TRBJ1-5; D is unclear. Trimming cost V 8 bases and J 4 bases, with 9 bases left between them. CDR1 is MNHEY and CDR2 is SVGAGI in the germline V gene. This CDR3 is 12 amino acids long. The CDR3 sequence is CASGWENQPQHF. CDR3 nucleotide sequence: TGTGCCAGCGGTTGGGAGAATCAGCCCCAGCATTTT.

This clone was seen only once. The chain combines TRBV7-2 with TRBJ1-5, with D possibly being TRBD1 (6 bases). The CDR3 is made up of 16 amino acids. The germline V gene has CDR1 SGHTA and CDR2 FQGNSA. Trimming cost V 0 bases and J 3 bases, with 12 bases left between them. CDR3 nucleotides: TGTGCCAGCAGCTTAGCGACAGGTGGAATCAATCAGCCCCAGCATTTT. The encoded protein is CASSLATGGINQPQHF.

The chain uses TRBV27 and TRBJ1-5; 10 positions agree with TRBD1. Trimming cost V 2 bases and J 5 bases; bases outside gene matches: 6. CDR3 length: 16 residues. CDR1 MNHEY and CDR2 SMNVEV come from the germline V gene (reference sequence). The CDR3 bases are TGTGCCAGCAGTTTAAGCGGACAGGGGGTCTATCAGCCCCAGCATTTT. Amino acids: CASSLSGQGVYQPQHF.

The chain uses TRBV6-2 or TRBV6-3 and TRBJ1-5, with 8 bases that match TRBD1. The V segment lost 0 bases and the J segment 5 bases; nucleotides outside the gene matches: 6. CDR3 length: 16 amino acids. The germline V gene encodes CDR1 MNHEY and CDR2 SVGEGT. The CDR3 sequence: CASSYSSRGLHQPQHF. The CDR3 DNA is TGTGCCAGCAGTTACTCGAGCAGGGGGCTGCATCAGCCCCAGCATTTT.

The rearrangement links TRBV6-1 to TRBJ2-7; possibly TRBD2 for D (6 bases). The germline gives CDR1 MNHNS, CDR2 SASEGT. There are 14 residues in the CDR3. Trimming stripped 3 bases from V and 2 bases from J, with 11 bases between. The CDR3 sequence is CASSERTMTYEQYF. CDR3 DNA: TGTGCCAGCAGTGAGAGGACTATGACCTACGAGCAGTACTTC.

This clone came up once. This chain joins TRBV10-3 and TRBJ1-3; the D gene is possibly TRBD1 (6 bases). CDR1 is ENHRY and CDR2 is SYGVKD in the germline V gene. The CDR3 has 15 residues. V was cut by 10 bases and J by 0 bases, with 16 bases left in between. CDR3 protein: CATKLDSRSGNTIYF. In nucleotides, the CDR3 is TGTGCCACGAAATTGGACAGCCGCTCTGGAAACACCATATATTTT.

V gene TRBV15 combines with J gene TRBJ2-2; D gene ambiguous. V lost 0 bases and J lost 10, with 12 bases in between. Germline V lookup: CDR1 LNHNV, CDR2 YYDKDF (reference sequence). The CDR3 contains 14 residues. The CDR3: CATSRDQSRVELFF. CDR3 nucleotides: TGTGCCACCAGCAGAGATCAATCCCGGGTGGAGCTGTTTTTT.

The J gene is TRBJ2-7, the V gene TRBV5-4, with a tentative D call TRBD2 (5 bases). The germline CDR1 and CDR2 sequences are SGHNT and YYREEE (reference sequence). The V end was cut by 7 bases, the J end by 5 bases, with 13 bases between. This CDR3 region has 12 residues. The CDR3 here is CASRSIGDEQYF. CDR3 coding DNA: TGTGCCAGCCGTTCGATCGGGGACGAGCAGTACTTC.

Only a few counts were recorded for this clone. The genes are TRBV24-1 and TRBJ2-7; D is unresolved. The germline V gene encodes CDR1 KGHDR and CDR2 SFDVKD. This CDR3 contains 10 residues. The V end was cut by 11 bases, the J end by 4 bases, with 8 bases between. The CDR3 DNA follows: TGTGCCATGGGCAGTTACGAGCAGTACTTC. It specifies CAMGSYEQYF.